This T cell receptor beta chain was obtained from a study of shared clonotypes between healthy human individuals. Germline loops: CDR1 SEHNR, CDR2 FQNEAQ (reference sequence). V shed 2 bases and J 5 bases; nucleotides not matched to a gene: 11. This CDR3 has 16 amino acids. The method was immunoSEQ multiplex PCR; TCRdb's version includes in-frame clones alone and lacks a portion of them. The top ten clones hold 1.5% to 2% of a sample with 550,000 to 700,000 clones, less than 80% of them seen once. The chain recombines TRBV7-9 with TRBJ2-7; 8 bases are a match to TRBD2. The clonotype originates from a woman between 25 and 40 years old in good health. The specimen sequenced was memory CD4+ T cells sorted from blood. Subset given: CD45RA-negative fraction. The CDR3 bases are TGTGCCAGCAGCTTACCCCTCGGGAGGGGGGAGGACGAGCAGTACTTC. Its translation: CASSLPLGRGEDEQYF.